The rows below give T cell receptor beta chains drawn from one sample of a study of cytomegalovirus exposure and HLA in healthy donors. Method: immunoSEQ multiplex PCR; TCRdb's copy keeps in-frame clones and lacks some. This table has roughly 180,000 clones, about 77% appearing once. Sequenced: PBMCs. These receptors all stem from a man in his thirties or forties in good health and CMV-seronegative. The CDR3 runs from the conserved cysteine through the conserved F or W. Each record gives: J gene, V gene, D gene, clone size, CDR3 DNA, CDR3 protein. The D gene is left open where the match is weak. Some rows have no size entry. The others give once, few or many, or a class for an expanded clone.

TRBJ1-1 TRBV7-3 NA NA TGTGCCAGCAGCGCGAGCGGGGGAGCGAACACTGAAGCTTTCTTT CASSASGGANTEAFF
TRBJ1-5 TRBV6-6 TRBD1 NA TGTGCCAGCAGGAAGGACAGGGCCAATCAGCCCCAGCATTTT CASRKDRANQPQHF
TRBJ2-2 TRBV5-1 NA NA TGCGCCAGCAGCCCTAATCTCGGGGAGCTGTTTTTT CASSPNLGELFF
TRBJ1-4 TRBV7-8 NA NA TGTGCCAGCAGCTTATGGGGGGGCTCTCGTGAAAAACTGTTTTTT CASSLWGGSREKLFF
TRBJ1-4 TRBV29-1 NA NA TGCAGCGTTGCGGTTTTTGCGGCAACTAATGAAAAACTGTTTTTT CSVAVFAATNEKLFF
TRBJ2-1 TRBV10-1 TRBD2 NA TGCGCCAGCAGTGAACTAGCGGGAGCTAATGAGCAGTTCTTC CASSELAGANEQFF
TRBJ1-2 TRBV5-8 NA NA TGTGCCAGCAAGAACAGGGCTTTGGAGTTAGGGGGAGGCTACACCTTC CASKNRALELGGGYTF
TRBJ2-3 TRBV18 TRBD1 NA TGTGCCAGCTCCTTTGACAGGGAGCGCACAGATACGCAGTATTTT CASSFDRERTDTQYF
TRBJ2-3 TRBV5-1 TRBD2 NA TGCGCCAGCAGCTCCAGCGGGAGGCCAAGCACAGATACGCAGTATTTT CASSSSGRPSTDTQYF
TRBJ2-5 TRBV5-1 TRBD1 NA TGCGCCAGCAGCTTAGGACAGGGGTTAGGGACCCAGTACTTC CASSLGQGLGTQYF
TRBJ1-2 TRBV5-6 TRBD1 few TGTGCCAGCAGCAACCTCCCCCGGGACAGGGAGAATGGCTACACCTTC CASSNLPRDRENGYTF
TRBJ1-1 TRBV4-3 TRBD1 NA TGCGCCAGCAGCCAGATAGGGACAGGGGGTACTGAAGCTTTCTTT CASSQIGTGGTEAFF
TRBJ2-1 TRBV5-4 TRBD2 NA TGTGCCTCGGCGGGGGACTCCTACAATGAGCAGTTCTTC CASAGDSYNEQFF
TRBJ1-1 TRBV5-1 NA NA TGCGCCAGCAGCTCAGTTCGGGGGGCTGAAGCTTTCTTT CASSSVRGAEAFF
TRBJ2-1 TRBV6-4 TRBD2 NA TGTGCCAGCAGTATCCTAGCGGGGGGAGCGAATGAGCAGTTCTTC CASSILAGGANEQFF
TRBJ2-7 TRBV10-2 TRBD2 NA TGCGCCACCTCACCGGGACTAGCAGTCGTCGAGCAGTACTTC CATSPGLAVVEQYF
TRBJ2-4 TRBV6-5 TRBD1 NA TGTGCCAGCAGTTACTGGACAGGGACCAAAAACATTCAGTACTTC CASSYWTGTKNIQYF
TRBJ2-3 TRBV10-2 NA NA TGCGCCAGCAGTGAGTATCCCAAAGATACGCAGTATTTT CASSEYPKDTQYF
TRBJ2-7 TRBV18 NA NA TGTGCCAGCTCGGAGTGGGGGGGGCCGTCCTACGAGCAGTACTTC CASSEWGGPSYEQYF
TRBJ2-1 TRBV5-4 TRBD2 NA TGTGCCAGCAGCTGGAGCGGGAGCTCCTACAATGAGCAGTTCTTC CASSWSGSSYNEQFF
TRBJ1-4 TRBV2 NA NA TGTGCCAGCAGTGAATCCCGTGAAAAACTGTTTTTT CASSESREKLFF
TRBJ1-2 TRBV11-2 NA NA TGTGCCAGCAGCTTCAACAGGCACTATGGCTACACCTTC CASSFNRHYGYTF
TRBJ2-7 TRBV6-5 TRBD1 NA TGTGCCAGCAGTTACCTGAGACAGGGTGCCTACGAGCAGTACTTC CASSYLRQGAYEQYF
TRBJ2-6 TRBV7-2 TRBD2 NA TGTGCCAGCAGCTTGGGACTAGCGGGGACCTCTGGGGCCAACGTCCTGACTTTC CASSLGLAGTSGANVLTF
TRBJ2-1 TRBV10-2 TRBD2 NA TGCGCCAGCAGACTAGCGGGGGGTTTTGAGCAGTTCTTC CASRLAGGFEQFF
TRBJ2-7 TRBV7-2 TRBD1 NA TGTGCCAGCAGGGGGACAGGGCGCTACGAGCAGTACTTC CASRGTGRYEQYF
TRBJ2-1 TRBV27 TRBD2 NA TGTGCCAGCAGTTTGTTCCCAGCGGGGGGCCGATCCTACAATGAGCAGTTCTTC CASSLFPAGGRSYNEQFF
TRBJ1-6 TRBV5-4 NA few TGTGCCAGCAGCCCAGGGCCGCCGAACGGCAATTCACCCCTCCACTTT CASSPGPPNGNSPLHF
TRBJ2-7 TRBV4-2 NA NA TGTGCCAGCAGCCAAGTTTTTGAGGATTCCGAGCAGTACTTC CASSQVFEDSEQYF
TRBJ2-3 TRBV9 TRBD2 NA TGTGCCAGCAGCCCGCGGACTAGCGGCCTCACAGATACGCAGTATTTT CASSPRTSGLTDTQYF
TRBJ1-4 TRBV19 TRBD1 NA TGTGCCACTAGACAGGGGGCGCGCACCTTCAATGAAAAACTGTTTTTT CATRQGARTFNEKLFF
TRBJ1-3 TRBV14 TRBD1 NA TGTGCCAGCAGCCGACCGGGCCAGGACAGGGGGCCATCTGGAAACACCATATATTTT CASSRPGQDRGPSGNTIYF
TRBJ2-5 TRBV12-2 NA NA TGTGCATGGTCTCGGGAGCGACTAGCGGGAGGGCAAGAGACCCAGTACTTC CAWSRERLAGGQETQYF
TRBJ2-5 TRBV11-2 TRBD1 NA TGTGCCAGCCGTAAGAACTCAGGGGGCGCGGAGACCCAGTACTTC CASRKNSGGAETQYF
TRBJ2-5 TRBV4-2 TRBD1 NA TGTGCCAGCAGCCGAAACACAGGGGACGGAGAGACCCAGTACTTC CASSRNTGDGETQYF
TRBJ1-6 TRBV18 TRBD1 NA TGTGCCAGCTCACCGGGACAGGGGAGTTCACCCCTCCACTTT CASSPGQGSSPLHF
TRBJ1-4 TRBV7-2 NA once TGTGCCAGCAGCCCAAAGACAGGAACTAATGAAAAACTGTTTTTT CASSPKTGTNEKLFF
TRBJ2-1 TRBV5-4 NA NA TGTGCCAGCAGCTCTGGACCGGACAGCAATGAGCAGTTCTTC CASSSGPDSNEQFF
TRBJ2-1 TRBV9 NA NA TGTGCCAGCAGCGCCCAGGGGTTCTCCTACAATGAGCAGTTCTTC CASSAQGFSYNEQFF
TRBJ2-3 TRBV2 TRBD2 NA TGTGCCAGCAGCTCGGGACTAGCGGGTAGTAGCACAGATACGCAGTATTTT CASSSGLAGSSTDTQYF
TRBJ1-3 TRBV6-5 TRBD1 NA TGTGCCAGCAGAGACAGGGACAAGTCTGGAAACACCATATATTTT CASRDRDKSGNTIYF
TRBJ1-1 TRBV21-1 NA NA TGTGCCAGCGAAGTGGGGTACCAGGGGAACACTGAAGCTTTCTTT CASEVGYQGNTEAFF
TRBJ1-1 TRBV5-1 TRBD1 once TGCGCCAGCAGCTTGGAGGGACAGGGATACACTGAAGCTTTCTTT CASSLEGQGYTEAFF
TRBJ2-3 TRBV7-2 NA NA TGTGCCAGCAGCTTAGAGCCAGGGGTTGCAGATACGCAGTATTTT CASSLEPGVADTQYF
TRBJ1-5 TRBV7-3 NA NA TGTGCCAGCAGCGCCAGCCAGGGTCAGCCCCAGCATTTT CASSASQGQPQHF
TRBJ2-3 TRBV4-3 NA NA TGCGCCAGCAGCCGCGGTGATCTACGCACAGATACGCAGTATTTT CASSRGDLRTDTQYF
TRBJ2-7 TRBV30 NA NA TGTGCCATGACAGGTACCACCTACGAGCAGTACTTC CAMTGTTYEQYF